This T cell receptor beta chain was observed in a study of blood T cell repertoires in COVID-19. Study summary: Acute and convalescent COVID-19 specimens originated in the United States, Italy and Spain. Sources were T cells, B-cell-depleted T cells, or PBMCs; the material itself was cDNA or gDNA.

Germline V gene data show CDR1 as SGHRS and CDR2 as YFSETQ. The CDR3 runs 15 residues. Germline trimming cut 5 bases from V and 2 bases from J; bases unmatched to any gene: 6. This clone was counted only a few times. Assay used: immunoSEQ multiplex PCR; TCRdb lists only in-frame clones, some missing. The sample shows fewer than 60,000 clones, approximately 95% of them seen only once. Sequencing was carried out using peripheral blood. The TCR comes from a man aged 55 to 70 with COVID-19, enrolled during active disease. V and J are TRBV5-1 and TRBJ2-7; TRBD2 matches 11 bases. This chain's CDR3 is CASRPTSGGPYEQYF. CDR3 DNA sequence: TGCGCCAGCAGGCCAACTAGCGGGGGACCCTACGAGCAGTACTTC. The full variable domain, rest sourced from reference TRBV5-1 and TRBJ2-7, is KAGVTQTPRYLIKTRGQQVTLSCSPISGHRSVSWYQQTPGQGLQFLFEYFSETQRNKGNFPGRFSGRQFSNSRSEMNVSTLELGDSALYLCASRPTSGGPYEQYFGPGTRLTVT.